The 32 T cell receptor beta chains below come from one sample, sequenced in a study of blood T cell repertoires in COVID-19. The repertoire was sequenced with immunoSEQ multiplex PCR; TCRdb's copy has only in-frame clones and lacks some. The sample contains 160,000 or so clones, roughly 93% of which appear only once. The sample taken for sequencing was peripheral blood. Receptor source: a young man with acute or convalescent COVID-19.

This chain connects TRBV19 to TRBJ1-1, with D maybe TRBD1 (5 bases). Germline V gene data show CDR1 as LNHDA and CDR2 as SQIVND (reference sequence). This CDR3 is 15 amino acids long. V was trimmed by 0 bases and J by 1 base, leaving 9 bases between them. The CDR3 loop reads CASSIDGHPNTEAFF. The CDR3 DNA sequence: TGTGCCAGTAGTATAGACGGACACCCGAACACTGAAGCTTTCTTT.

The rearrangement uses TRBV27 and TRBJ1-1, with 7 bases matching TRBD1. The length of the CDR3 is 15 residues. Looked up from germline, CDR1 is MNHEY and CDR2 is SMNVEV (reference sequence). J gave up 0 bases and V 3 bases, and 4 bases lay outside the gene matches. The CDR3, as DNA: TGTGCCAGCAGTTTTGGGACAGATATGAACACTGAAGCTTTCTTT. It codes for CASSFGTDMNTEAFF.

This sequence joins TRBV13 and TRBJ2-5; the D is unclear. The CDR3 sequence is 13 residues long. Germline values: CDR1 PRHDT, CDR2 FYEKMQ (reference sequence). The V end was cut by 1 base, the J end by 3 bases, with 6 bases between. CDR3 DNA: TGTGCCAGCAGCTTAGTGGCAGAAGAGACCCAGTACTTC. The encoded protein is CASSLVAEETQYF.

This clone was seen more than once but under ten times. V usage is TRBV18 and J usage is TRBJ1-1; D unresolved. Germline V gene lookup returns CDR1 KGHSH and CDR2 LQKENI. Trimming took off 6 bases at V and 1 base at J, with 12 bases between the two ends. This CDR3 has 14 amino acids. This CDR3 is CASSYHPGNTEAFF. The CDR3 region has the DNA TGTGCCAGCTCCTACCACCCGGGGAACACTGAAGCTTTCTTT.

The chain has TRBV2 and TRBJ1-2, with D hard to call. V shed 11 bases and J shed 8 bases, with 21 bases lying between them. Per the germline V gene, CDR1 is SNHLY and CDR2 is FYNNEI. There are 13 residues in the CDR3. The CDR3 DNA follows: TGTGCCCAGATACAGCGGGAGTTAGGCGGCTACACCTTC. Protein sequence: CAQIQRELGGYTF.

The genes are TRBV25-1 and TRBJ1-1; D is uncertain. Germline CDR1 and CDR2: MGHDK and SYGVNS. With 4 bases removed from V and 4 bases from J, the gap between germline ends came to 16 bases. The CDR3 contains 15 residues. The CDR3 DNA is TGTGCCAGCAGTGGCCTGACACGTTTCGGCACTGAAGCTTTCTTT. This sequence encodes CASSGLTRFGTEAFF.

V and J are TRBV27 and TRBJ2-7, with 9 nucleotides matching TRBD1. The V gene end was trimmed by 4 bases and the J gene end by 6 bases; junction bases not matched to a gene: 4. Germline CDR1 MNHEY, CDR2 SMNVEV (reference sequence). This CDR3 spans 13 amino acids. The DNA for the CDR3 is TGTGCCAGCAGTTGGGACAGGGAGGGCGAGCAGTACTTC. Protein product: CASSWDREGEQYF.

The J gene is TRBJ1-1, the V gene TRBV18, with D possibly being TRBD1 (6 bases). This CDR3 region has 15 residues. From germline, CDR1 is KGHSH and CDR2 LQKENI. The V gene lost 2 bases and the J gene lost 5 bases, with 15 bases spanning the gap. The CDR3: CASSPSQGQPTEAFF. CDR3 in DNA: TGTGCCAGCTCACCATCCCAGGGACAACCGACTGAAGCTTTCTTT.

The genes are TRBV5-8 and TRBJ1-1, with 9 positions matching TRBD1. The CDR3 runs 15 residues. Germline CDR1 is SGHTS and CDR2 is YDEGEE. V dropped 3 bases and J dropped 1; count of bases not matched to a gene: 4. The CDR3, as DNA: TGTGCCAGCAGCTCGACGGGACAGGGGAACACTGAAGCTTTCTTT. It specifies CASSSTGQGNTEAFF.

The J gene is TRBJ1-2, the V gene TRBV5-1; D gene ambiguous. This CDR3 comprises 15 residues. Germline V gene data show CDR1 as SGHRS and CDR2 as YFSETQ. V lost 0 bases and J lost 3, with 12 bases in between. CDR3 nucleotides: TGCGCCAGCAGCTTGGGCGAGGCTATGGACTATGGCTACACCTTC. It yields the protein CASSLGEAMDYGYTF.

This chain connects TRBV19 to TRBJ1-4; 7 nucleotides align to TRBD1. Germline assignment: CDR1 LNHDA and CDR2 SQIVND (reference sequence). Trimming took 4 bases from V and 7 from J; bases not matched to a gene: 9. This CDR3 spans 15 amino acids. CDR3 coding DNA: TGTGCCAGTAGTAGACAGGGTCCGCGAGGTGAAAAACTGTTTTTT. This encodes CASSRQGPRGEKLFF. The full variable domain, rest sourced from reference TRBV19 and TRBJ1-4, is DGGITQSPKYLFRKEGQNVTLSCEQNLNHDAMYWYRQDPGQGLRLIYYSQIVNDFQKGDIAEGYSVSREKKESFPLTVTSAQKNPTAFYLCASSRQGPRGEKLFFGSGTQLSVL.

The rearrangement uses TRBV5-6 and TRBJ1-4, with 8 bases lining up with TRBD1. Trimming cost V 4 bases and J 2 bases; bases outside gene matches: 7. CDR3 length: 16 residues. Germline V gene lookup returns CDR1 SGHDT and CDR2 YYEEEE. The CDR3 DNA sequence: TGTGCCAGCAGCGGCGGACAGGGCGACACTAATGAAAAACTGTTTTTT. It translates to CASSGGQGDTNEKLFF.

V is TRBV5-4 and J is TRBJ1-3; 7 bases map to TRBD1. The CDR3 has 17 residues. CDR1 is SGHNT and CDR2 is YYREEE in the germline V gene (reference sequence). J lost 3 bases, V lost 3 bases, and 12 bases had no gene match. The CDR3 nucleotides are TGTGCCAGCAGCTGGGGGAGCCGACAGGGTTTTGGAAACACCATATATTTT. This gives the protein CASSWGSRQGFGNTIYF. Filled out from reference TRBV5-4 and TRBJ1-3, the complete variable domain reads ETGVTQSPTHLIKTRGQQVTLRCSSQSGHNTVSWYQQALGQGPQFIFQYYREEENGRGNFPPRFSGLQFPNYSSELNVNALELDDSALYLCASSWGSRQGFGNTIYFGEGSWLTVV.

The chain's CDR3 is CSVEAGLSTDTQYF. The CDR3 nucleotides read TGCAGCGTTGAAGCAGGCCTGAGCACAGATACGCAGTATTTT. The gene calls are TRBV29-1 and TRBJ2-3; D is ambiguous. The CDR3 spans 14 residues. Trimming pared 1 base from V and 0 bases from J, leaving 8 bases between. The germline V gene encodes CDR1 SQVTM and CDR2 ANQGSEA.

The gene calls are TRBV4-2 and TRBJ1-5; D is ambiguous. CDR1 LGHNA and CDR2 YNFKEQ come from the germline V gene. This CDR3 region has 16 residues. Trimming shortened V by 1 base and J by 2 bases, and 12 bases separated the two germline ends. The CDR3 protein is CASSQGAGIGNQPQHF. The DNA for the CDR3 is TGTGCCAGCAGCCAAGGAGCCGGGATCGGCAATCAGCCCCAGCATTTT.

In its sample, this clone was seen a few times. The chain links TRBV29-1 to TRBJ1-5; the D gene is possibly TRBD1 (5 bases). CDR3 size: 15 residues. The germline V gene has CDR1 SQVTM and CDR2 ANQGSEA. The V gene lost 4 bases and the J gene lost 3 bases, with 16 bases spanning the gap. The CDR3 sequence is CSVGGGKGHNQPQHF. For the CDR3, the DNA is TGCAGCGTTGGGGGGGGAAAAGGACACAATCAGCCCCAGCATTTT.

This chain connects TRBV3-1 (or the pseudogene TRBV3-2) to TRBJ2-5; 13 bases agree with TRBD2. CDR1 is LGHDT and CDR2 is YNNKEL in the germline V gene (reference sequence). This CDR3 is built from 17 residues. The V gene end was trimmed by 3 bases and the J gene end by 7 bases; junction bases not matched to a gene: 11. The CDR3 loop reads CASSQPILAGGRRTQYF. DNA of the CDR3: TGTGCCAGCAGCCAGCCAATACTAGCGGGGGGGCGTCGGACCCAGTACTTC.

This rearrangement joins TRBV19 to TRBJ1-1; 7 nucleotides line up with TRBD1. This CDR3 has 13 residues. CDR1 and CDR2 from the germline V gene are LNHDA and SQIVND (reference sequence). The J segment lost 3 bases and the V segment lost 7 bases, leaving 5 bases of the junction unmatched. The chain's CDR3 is CASKARGDTEAFF. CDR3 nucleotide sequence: TGTGCCAGTAAAGCCAGGGGGGACACTGAAGCTTTCTTT.

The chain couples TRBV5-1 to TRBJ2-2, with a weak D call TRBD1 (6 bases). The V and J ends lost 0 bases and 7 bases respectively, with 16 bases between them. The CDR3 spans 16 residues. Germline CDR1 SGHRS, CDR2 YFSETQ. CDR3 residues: CASSLARVQGHGELFF. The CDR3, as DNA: TGCGCCAGCAGCTTGGCACGGGTCCAGGGGCACGGGGAGCTGTTTTTT.

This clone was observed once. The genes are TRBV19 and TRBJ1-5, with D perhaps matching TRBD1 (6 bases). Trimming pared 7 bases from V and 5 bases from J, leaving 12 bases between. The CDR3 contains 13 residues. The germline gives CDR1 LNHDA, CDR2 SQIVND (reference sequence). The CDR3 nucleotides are TGTGCCAGTACAGGGACAAGGGATCAGCCCCAGCATTTT. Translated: CASTGTRDQPQHF. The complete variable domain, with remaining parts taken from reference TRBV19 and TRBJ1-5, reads DGGITQSPKYLFRKEGQNVTLSCEQNLNHDAMYWYRQDPGQGLRLIYYSQIVNDFQKGDIAEGYSVSREKKESFPLTVTSAQKNPTAFYLCASTGTRDQPQHFGDGTRLSIL.

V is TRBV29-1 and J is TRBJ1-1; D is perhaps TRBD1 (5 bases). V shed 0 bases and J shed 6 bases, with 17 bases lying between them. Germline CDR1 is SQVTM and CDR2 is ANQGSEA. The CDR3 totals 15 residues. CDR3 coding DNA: TGCAGCGTTGAAGATCCGGCCGGGACGGGGGCTGAAGCTTTCTTT. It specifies CSVEDPAGTGAEAFF.

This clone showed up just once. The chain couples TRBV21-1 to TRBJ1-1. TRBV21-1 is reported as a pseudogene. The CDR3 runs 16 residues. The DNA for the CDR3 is TGTGCCAGCAAGCGGGGGGGTTCCGGACAGAACACTGAAGCTTTCTTT. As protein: CASKRGGSGQNTEAFF.

The CDR3 here is CASSPQGGNQPQHF. CDR3 coding DNA: TGTGCCAGCAGCCCCCAAGGGGGCAATCAGCCCCAGCATTTT. The V and J genes are TRBV7-9 and TRBJ1-5; TRBD1 is a possible D gene (5 bases). The CDR3 extends over 14 amino acids. Germline lookup yields CDR1 SEHNR and CDR2 FQNEAQ (reference sequence). V lost 5 bases to trimming and J lost 2 bases, with 10 bases between them.

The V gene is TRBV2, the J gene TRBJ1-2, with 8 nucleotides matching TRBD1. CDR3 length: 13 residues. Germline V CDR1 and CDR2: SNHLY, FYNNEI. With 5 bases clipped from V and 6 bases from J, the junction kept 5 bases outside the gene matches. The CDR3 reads CASSYGQGDGYTF. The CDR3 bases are TGTGCCAGCAGTTACGGACAGGGCGATGGCTACACCTTC.

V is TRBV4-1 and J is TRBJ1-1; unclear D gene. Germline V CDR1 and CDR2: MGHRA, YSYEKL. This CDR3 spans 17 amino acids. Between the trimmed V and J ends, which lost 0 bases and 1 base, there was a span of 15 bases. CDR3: CASSQDYLSGSNTEAFF. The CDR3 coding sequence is TGCGCCAGCAGCCAAGATTACTTGTCGGGGTCGAACACTGAAGCTTTCTTT.

DNA for the CDR3: TGTGCCAGCAGCTCAAGGACTAGCGGGGTATACGAGCAGTACTTC. As protein: CASSSRTSGVYEQYF. The genes are TRBV11-3 and TRBJ2-7; 12 bases line up with TRBD2. V dropped 4 bases and J dropped 4; count of bases not matched to a gene: 5. CDR1 is SGHNT, CDR2 YENEEA, per germline. The CDR3 spans 15 residues.

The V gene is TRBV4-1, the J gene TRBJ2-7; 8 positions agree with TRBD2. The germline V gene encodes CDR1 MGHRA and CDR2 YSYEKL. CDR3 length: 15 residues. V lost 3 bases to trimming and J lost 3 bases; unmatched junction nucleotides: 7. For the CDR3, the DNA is TGCGCCAGCAGCCACACCTTAGCGGGGAGCTACGAGCAGTACTTC. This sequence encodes CASSHTLAGSYEQYF.

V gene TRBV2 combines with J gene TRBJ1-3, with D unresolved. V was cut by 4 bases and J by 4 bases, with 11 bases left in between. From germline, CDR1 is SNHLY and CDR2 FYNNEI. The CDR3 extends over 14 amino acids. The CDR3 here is CASSVFLSGNTIYF. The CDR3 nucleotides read TGTGCCAGCAGTGTATTCTTATCCGGAAACACCATATATTTT.

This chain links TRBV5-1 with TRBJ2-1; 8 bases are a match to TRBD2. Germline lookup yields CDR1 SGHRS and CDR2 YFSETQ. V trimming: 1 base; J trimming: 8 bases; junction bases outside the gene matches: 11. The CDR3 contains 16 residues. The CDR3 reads CASSLPLAGGYDEQFF. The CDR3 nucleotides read TGCGCCAGCAGCTTGCCCCTCGCGGGAGGTTACGATGAGCAGTTCTTC. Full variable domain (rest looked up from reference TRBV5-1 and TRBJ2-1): KAGVTQTPRYLIKTRGQQVTLSCSPISGHRSVSWYQQTPGQGLQFLFEYFSETQRNKGNFPGRFSGRQFSNSRSEMNVSTLELGDSALYLCASSLPLAGGYDEQFFGPGTRLTVL.

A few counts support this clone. CDR3 loop: CASRGQGARDTQYF. The CDR3, as DNA: TGTGCCAGCAGAGGACAGGGGGCTAGAGATACGCAGTATTTT. The V gene is TRBV6-6, the J gene TRBJ2-3; TRBD1 agrees at 11 bases. Trimming took 6 bases from V and 5 from J; bases not matched to a gene: 4. The CDR3 consists of 14 residues. The germline V gene encodes CDR1 MNHNY and CDR2 SVGAGI (reference sequence).

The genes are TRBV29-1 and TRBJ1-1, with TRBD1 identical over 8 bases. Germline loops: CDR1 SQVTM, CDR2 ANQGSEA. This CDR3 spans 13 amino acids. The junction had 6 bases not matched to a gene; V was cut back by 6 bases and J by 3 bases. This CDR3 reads CSVQGVEDTEAFF. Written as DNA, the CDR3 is TGCAGCGTACAGGGGGTTGAGGACACTGAAGCTTTCTTT.

Here the CDR3 DNA reads TGTGCCAGCAGCGAGCGGGACAACTATGGGGAGACCCAGTACTTC. Its protein is CASSERDNYGETQYF. The gene calls are TRBV7-9 and TRBJ2-5; TRBD2 might be the D (7 bases). The CDR3 covers 15 residues. The germline gives CDR1 SEHNR, CDR2 FQNEAQ (reference sequence). V was shortened by 5 bases and J by 5 bases, with 18 bases between the two germline ends.